The 17 T cell receptor beta chains reported below all come from one sample, sequenced in a study of a mutant IDH1 vaccine in newly diagnosed glioma. The time point was: week 5, during vaccination. Each dose delivered 300 ug of mutant IDH1 20-mer peptide subcutaneously with imiquimod. The repertoire was sequenced with immunoSEQ multiplex PCR; TCRdb's copy has only in-frame clones and lacks some. The sample has fewer than 65,000 clones; 81% are singletons. Antigens for these TCRs are unknown. The source material was PBMCs, sampled from a glioma patient whose treatment included an IDH1 peptide vaccine. Receptor source: a man in his thirties or forties with glioma.

V usage is TRBV5-5 and J usage is TRBJ2-2, with TRBD1 matching over 7 bases. Per germline, CDR1 SGHKS and CDR2 YYEKEE (reference sequence). The CDR3 is 17 amino acids. V lost 4 bases to trimming and J lost 8 bases; unmatched junction nucleotides: 17. CDR3 sequence (DNA): TGTGCCAGCAGCCTCAGCCGGGACAGTGGGTTGCTGGGGGAGCTGTTTTTT. Translation gives CASSLSRDSGLLGELFF.

This chain connects TRBV19 to TRBJ1-1, with D maybe TRBD1 (6 bases). The germline V gene encodes CDR1 LNHDA and CDR2 SQIVND (reference sequence). The CDR3 loop spans 12 amino acids. V was clipped by 9 bases and J by 1 base, with 9 bases between them. The CDR3 reads CASTGQNTEAFF. Written as DNA, the CDR3 is TGTGCCAGCACGGGACAGAACACTGAAGCTTTCTTT.

In its sample, this clone was seen a few times. CDR3 nucleotide sequence: TGCGCCAGCAGCTTGTCGAGTGCAACTAATGAAAAACTGTTTTTT. It translates to CASSLSSATNEKLFF. The rearrangement joins TRBV5-1 to TRBJ1-4, with unresolved D. With 1 base removed from V and 0 bases from J, the gap between germline ends came to 7 bases. This CDR3 has 15 amino acids. From germline, CDR1 is SGHRS and CDR2 YFSETQ.

This clone has a handful of counts. The rearrangement joins TRBV11-3 to TRBJ2-1; 7 nucleotides match TRBD1. The ends lost 4 bases at V and 1 base at J; junction bases unmatched: 16. Germline V lookup: CDR1 SGHNT, CDR2 YENEEA. The CDR3 totals 19 residues. The CDR3 DNA sequence: TGTGCCAGCAGCTCCCAGACCCTATGGGGACAGAGTTCCTACAATGAGCAGTTCTTC. Translated: CASSSQTLWGQSSYNEQFF.

The V gene is TRBV5-1, the J gene TRBJ1-2; possible D gene TRBD1, 5 bases. The CDR3 has 13 residues. V dropped 0 bases and J dropped 7 bases, with 10 bases sitting between them. Germline V gene sequence: CDR1 SGHRS, CDR2 YFSETQ. DNA for the CDR3: TGCGCCAGCAGCTTGGCAGGGTTTAGTGGCTACACCTTC. Its protein product is CASSLAGFSGYTF.

The V and J genes are TRBV4-1 and TRBJ2-5; 9 bases agree with TRBD2. This CDR3 is built from 15 residues. V gave up 3 bases and J gave up 2 bases; unmatched junction bases: 4. Germline loops: CDR1 MGHRA, CDR2 YSYEKL. This chain's CDR3 is CASSHSLAGQETQYF. CDR3 sequence (DNA): TGCGCCAGCAGCCATTCACTAGCGGGTCAAGAGACCCAGTACTTC.

The chain combines TRBV6-5 with TRBJ1-5; D is perhaps TRBD1 (6 bases). The germline CDR1 and CDR2 sequences are MNHEY and SVGAGI. V was pared by 5 bases and J by 3 bases, with 8 bases between. The length of the CDR3 is 13 residues. CDR3 region: CASSRTVNQPQHF. The CDR3 bases are TGTGCCAGCAGTAGGACAGTCAATCAGCCCCAGCATTTT.

The chain couples TRBV11-2 to TRBJ1-2, with D uncertain. V lost 5 bases and J 3 bases, leaving 7 bases between the germline ends. The CDR3 has 12 amino acids. Looked up from germline, CDR1 is SGHAT and CDR2 is FQNNGV. CDR3 loop: CASSHMDYGYTF. CDR3 coding DNA: TGTGCCAGCAGCCACATGGACTATGGCTACACCTTC.

The CDR3 reads CASSGDSPTDTQYF. For the CDR3, the DNA is TGTGCCAGCAGTGGGGACAGCCCCACAGATACGCAGTATTTT. V and J are TRBV6-1 and TRBJ2-3; 7 positions match TRBD1. CDR3 length equals 14 residues. V shed 4 bases and J 2 bases; nucleotides not matched to a gene: 3. Germline V gene sequence: CDR1 MNHNS, CDR2 SASEGT.

The chain carries TRBV5-6 and TRBJ1-2; D call uncertain. Trimming pared 2 bases from V and 2 bases from J, leaving 13 bases between. The CDR3 sequence is 15 residues long. Per the germline V gene, CDR1 is SGHDT and CDR2 is YYEEEE. CDR3 residues: CASSFTYRGNYGYTF. CDR3 DNA: TGTGCCAGCAGCTTTACCTATAGAGGGAACTATGGCTACACCTTC.

V gene TRBV18 combines with J gene TRBJ1-2; D is unclear. Trimming removed 2 bases from V and 6 bases from J, with 16 bases in between. Per germline, CDR1 KGHSH and CDR2 LQKENI. The CDR3 spans 15 residues. The CDR3 DNA is TGTGCCAGCTCACCATTCAATTTGGTGGACGATGGCTACACCTTC. Its translation is CASSPFNLVDDGYTF. Complete variable domain (other parts from reference TRBV18 and TRBJ1-2): NAGVMQNPRHLVRRRGQEARLRCSPMKGHSHVYWYRQLPEEGLKFMVYLQKENIIDESGMPKERFSAEFPKEGPSILRIQQVVRGDSAAYFCASSPFNLVDDGYTFGSGTRLTVV.

V gene TRBV10-2 combines with J gene TRBJ1-5; no firm D call. The CDR3 totals 14 residues. Trimming removed 5 bases at V and 0 bases at J, with 8 bases between. Germline CDR1 WSHSY, CDR2 SAAADI. The CDR3 nucleotides read TGCGCCAGCAGTCGGACGGATAGCAATCAGCCCCAGCATTTT. Translating it yields CASSRTDSNQPQHF.

The chain has TRBV2 and TRBJ1-1; TRBD1 matches at 9 bases. Germline values: CDR1 SNHLY, CDR2 FYNNEI. V shed 7 bases and J 0 bases; nucleotides not matched to a gene: 3. The CDR3 is 14 residues long. The CDR3 DNA reads as TGTGCCAGCATCCGACAGGGGGTGAACACTGAAGCTTTCTTT. This encodes CASIRQGVNTEAFF.

The J gene is TRBJ1-4, the V gene TRBV5-1, with unresolved D. This CDR3 comprises 14 residues. Germline V gives CDR1 SGHRS, CDR2 YFSETQ. Trimming pared 4 bases from V and 5 bases from J, leaving 12 bases between. CDR3 sequence: CASSTGYRNEKLFF. CDR3 nucleotide sequence: TGCGCCAGCAGCACCGGATACCGAAATGAAAAACTGTTTTTT.

A remark on this clone: The junction departs from the called germline gene at one end, perhaps through a read error. This chain connects TRBV19 to TRBJ2-2; D may be TRBD1 or TRBD2 (5 bases each). Looked up from germline, CDR1 is LNHDA and CDR2 is SQIVND (reference sequence). The CDR3 has 16 amino acids. In DNA form, the CDR3 reads TGTGCCAGTAGTATAGAGGGGCAGCTCGAACACCGGGGAGCTGTTTTT. Its translation: CASSIEGQLEHRGAVF.

The rearrangement joins TRBV11-2 to TRBJ1-1; D may be TRBD1 (5 bases). CDR1 is SGHAT and CDR2 is FQNNGV in the germline V gene. The V end lost 6 bases, the J end lost 8 bases, and 16 bases lay between the germline ends. This CDR3 has 13 amino acids. The DNA for the CDR3 is TGTGCCAGCAGTTTTGGCCCACGGGGGGAAGCTTTCTTT. Its translation is CASSFGPRGEAFF.

The rearrangement uses TRBV4-1 and TRBJ1-1; TRBD1 is a possible D gene (6 bases). V was trimmed by 4 bases and J by 6 bases, leaving 18 bases between them. The CDR3 runs 15 residues. Germline CDR1 reads MGHRA; CDR2 reads YSYEKL. This chain's CDR3 is CASSRTDSSGAEAFF. The CDR3, as DNA: TGCGCCAGCAGCCGGACTGACTCCTCAGGGGCTGAAGCTTTCTTT.